This TCR beta chain was observed in a study of T cell responses to AZD1222 COVID-19 vaccine. Study-level background: Analyses pooled second doses at about 4 or about 12 weeks. Study findings and constraints: Females made up more of the donors, who were largely white British, and clonal diversity may have come out too low. The study found Spike-specific TCR breadth and depth rose after two AZD1222 doses. Repertoires were obtained only post-peak T cell response.

The repertoire was sequenced with immunoSEQ multiplex PCR; TCRdb's copy has only in-frame clones and lacks some. Altogether 100,000 to 150,000 clones are present, approximately 90% being singletons, with the ten largest covering approximately 7.9%. The table lists this clone with a count of one. Antigen unknown. J lost 3 bases, V lost 0 bases, and 1 base had no gene match. CDR1 and CDR2 from the germline V gene are MNHEY and SVGAGI. The CDR3 is 15 residues long. The source of this sequence is an adult in good health. The V gene is TRBV6-5, the J gene TRBJ2-7, with 11 bases matching TRBD1. Sequencing used peripheral blood, obtained on day 0 of AZD1222 vaccination. Here the CDR3 DNA reads TGTGCCAGCAGTTACTCCGGGACAGGGGGCTACGAGCAGTACTTC. Amino acids: CASSYSGTGGYEQYF.